What follows are 19 T cell receptor beta chains derived from one specimen sequenced in a study of regulatory T cells in long-lasting Graves disease. As for time point: newly diagnosed GD, antithyroid drugs for less than 3 months. The authors made the TCR library using RNA they extracted from PBMCs. With iRepertoire HTBI primers and Arm-PCR of CDR3 regions, TCR beta libraries were built. Via MiXCR, TCRdb re-called the multiplex PCR reads, giving one row per CDR3 protein. This repertoire shows over 400,000 distinct CDR3 sequences, 12% to 15% found once; its top ten account for approximately 15%. These data are also associated with another study on T cells in Graves' hyperthyroidism and ophthalmopathy.

Specimen: peripheral blood mononuclear cells (PBMCs), collected at new diagnosis, from a patient treated with antithyroid drugs. These receptors all come from a woman between 45 and 60 years old with Graves disease.

This clonotype was counted many times. This chain links TRBV6-5 with TRBJ2-7; TRBD1 might be the D (5 bases). The germline V gene encodes CDR1 MNHEY and CDR2 SVGAGI. Trimming removed 0 bases at V and 0 bases at J, with 9 bases between. This CDR3 contains 15 residues. CDR3 in amino acids: CASSYSGQGSYEQYF. CDR3 bases: TGTGCCAGCAGTTACTCAGGGCAGGGCTCCTACGAGCAGTACTTC.

The chain uses TRBV29-1 and TRBJ2-7; D unresolved. Germline V lookup: CDR1 SQVTM, CDR2 ANQGSEA. V lost 4 bases and J 3 bases, leaving 7 bases between the germline ends. This CDR3 contains 11 residues. CDR3: CSVGSFYEQYF. For the CDR3, the DNA is TGCAGCGTTGGTTCATTCTACGAGCAGTACTTC.

This clonotype occurred a few times. One base away lies a much larger clone, so this may be a sequencing read error. V and J are TRBV11-2 and TRBJ2-3, with D perhaps matching TRBD2 (5 bases). The CDR3 contains 15 residues. CDR1 is SGHAT and CDR2 is FQNNGV in the germline V gene. The CDR3 coding sequence is TGTGCCAGCAGCTCCCTCCCGGGAAGCACAGATGCGCAGTATTTT. Encoded protein: CASSSLPGSTDAQYF.

The chain carries TRBV20-1 and TRBJ2-5, with TRBD2 as a possible D gene (6 bases). The V end was cut by 0 bases, the J end by 3 bases, with 11 bases between. CDR3 length equals 14 residues. Looked up from germline, CDR1 is DFQATT and CDR2 is SNEGSKA (reference sequence). CDR3 protein: CSARDLTREETQYF. CDR3 sequence (DNA): TGCAGTGCTAGAGACCTGACTAGGGAAGAGACCCAGTACTTC.

In this sample, this clonotype turned up many times. This chain connects TRBV18 to TRBJ2-1; D not certain. The CDR3 loop spans 14 amino acids. Germline V gene lookup returns CDR1 KGHSH and CDR2 LQKENI. V was cut by 2 bases and J by 8 bases, with 13 bases left in between. The chain's CDR3 is CASSPEVSGHEQFF. CDR3 in DNA: TGTGCCAGCTCACCAGAGGTATCGGGTCATGAGCAGTTCTTC.

This clonotype has at least ten counts. The genes are TRBV2 and TRBJ1-1; D not resolved. Germline values: CDR1 SNHLY, CDR2 FYNNEI. CDR3 length: 12 residues. V gave up 1 base and J gave up 6 bases, with 6 bases separating them. The CDR3: CASSEGWPEAFF. In DNA form, the CDR3 reads TGTGCCAGCAGTGAAGGCTGGCCTGAAGCTTTCTTT. Looking up the rest from reference TRBV2 and TRBJ1-1 gives the full variable domain: EPEVTQTPSHQVTQMGQEVILRCVPISNHLYFYWYRQILGQKVEFLVSFYNNEISEKSEIFDDQFSVERPDGSNFTLKIRSTKLEDSAMYFCASSEGWPEAFFGQGTRLTVV.

The chain couples TRBV19 to TRBJ2-7; TRBD1 might be the D (5 bases). Germline loops: CDR1 LNHDA, CDR2 SQIVND (reference sequence). Trimming stripped 3 bases from V and 2 bases from J, with 11 bases between. This CDR3 comprises 14 residues. The CDR3 sequence: CASSIRTPAYEQYF. In nucleotides, the CDR3 is TGTGCCAGTAGTATCCGGACACCCGCCTACGAGCAGTACTTC.

This clonotype has a count of ten or more. The chain carries TRBV7-2 and TRBJ2-7; the match to TRBD2 covers 9 bases. Germline CDR1 and CDR2: SGHTA and FQGNSA. The V and J ends lost 5 bases and 5 bases, in that order; junction bases with no gene match: 4. The CDR3 has 13 residues. The CDR3 sequence is CASSRLAGNEQYF. CDR3 sequence (DNA): TGTGCCAGCAGCCGCCTAGCGGGAAACGAGCAGTACTTC. The full variable domain, completed using reference TRBV7-2 and TRBJ2-7, is GAGVSQSPSNKVTEKGKDVELRCDPISGHTALYWYRQSLGQGLEFLIYFQGNSAPDKSGLPSDRFSAERTGGSVSTLTIQRTQQEDSAVYLCASSRLAGNEQYFGPGTRLTVT.

This clonotype was counted many times. J is TRBJ2-7 and V is TRBV7-3; D gene uncertain. The CDR3 totals 15 residues. V shed 1 base and J shed 2 bases, with 12 bases lying between them. The V gene's germline CDR1 is SGHTA and CDR2 FQGTGA. CDR3 nucleotide sequence: TGTGCCAGCAGCTTAAGGGGTGGTCGGGCCTACGAGCAGTACTTC. This gives the protein CASSLRGGRAYEQYF.

Ten or more counts support this clonotype. The V call is TRBV7-9, the J call TRBJ1-1; D uncertain. The CDR3 runs 15 residues. CDR1 is SEHNR, CDR2 FQNEAQ, per germline (reference sequence). The V and J ends lost 2 bases and 7 bases respectively, with 17 bases between them. For the CDR3, the DNA is TGTGCCAGCAGCTTAACCTACCGGGAACGAAGTGAAGCTTTCTTT. Translating it yields CASSLTYRERSEAFF.

This clonotype appeared many times. The chain combines TRBV7-8 with TRBJ2-1; 8 bases map to TRBD2. Germline CDR1 and CDR2: SGHVS and FQNEAQ. This CDR3 comprises 17 residues. After removal of 8 bases from V and 2 bases from J, the junction contained 14 bases not matched to a gene. The CDR3: CASLFPSERETYNEQFF. CDR3 coding DNA: TGTGCCAGCCTCTTCCCGAGTGAGCGGGAGACCTACAATGAGCAGTTCTTC.

This clonotype was recorded at least ten times. CDR3 in amino acids: CASSYSGTSVEQFF. The DNA for the CDR3 is TGTGCCAGCAGCTATTCCGGGACTAGCGTCGAGCAGTTCTTC. V usage is TRBV7-2 and J usage is TRBJ2-1, with TRBD2 matching over 10 bases. This CDR3 comprises 14 residues. J gave up 10 bases and V 4 bases, and 7 bases lay outside the gene matches. Per the germline V gene, CDR1 is SGHTA and CDR2 is FQGNSA.

This clonotype came up many times. This chain uses TRBV28 with TRBJ2-5; D is undetermined. Germline lookup yields CDR1 MDHEN and CDR2 SYDVKM. V lost 2 bases and J lost 2, with 9 bases in between. There are 14 residues in the CDR3. The CDR3 is CASSLQQVQETQYF. CDR3 coding DNA: TGTGCCAGCAGTTTACAGCAGGTACAAGAGACCCAGTACTTC.

This clonotype has ten or more counts. The V gene is TRBV7-2, the J gene TRBJ2-7, with 8 nucleotides matching TRBD1. The germline gives CDR1 SGHTA, CDR2 FQGNSA. Trimming took 5 bases from V and 2 from J; bases not matched to a gene: 8. The length of the CDR3 is 15 residues. The CDR3 DNA reads TGTGCCAGCAGCCTATTACAGGGGGGCGCCTACGAGCAGTACTTC. It is translated as CASSLLQGGAYEQYF.

There are many counts of this clonotype. The rearrangement links TRBV28 to TRBJ2-7; no definite D call. Germline CDR1 is MDHEN and CDR2 is SYDVKM. The CDR3 sequence is 12 residues long. Trimming pared 4 bases from V and 3 bases from J, leaving 7 bases between. The CDR3 sequence is CASSSLVYEQYF. The CDR3 DNA follows: TGTGCCAGCAGTTCCCTTGTCTACGAGCAGTACTTC.

The V and J genes are TRBV6-1 and TRBJ2-3; no clear D gene. The germline V gene has CDR1 MNHNS and CDR2 SASEGT. This CDR3 is 14 amino acids long. V lost 7 bases to trimming and J lost 2 bases, with 13 bases between them. The CDR3 nucleotides are TGTGCCAGCAAAAGGGCGGTGGTCACAGATACGCAGTATTTT. It yields the protein CASKRAVVTDTQYF.

This clonotype occurred a few times. One junction end disagrees with the germline gene, perhaps due to a read error. The gene calls are TRBV15 and TRBJ1-2; D is unresolved. This CDR3 contains 14 residues. Per germline, CDR1 LNHNV and CDR2 YYDKDF (reference sequence). The CDR3 nucleotides are TGTGTCACCAGCAGAGATCGGTCCGTCTATGGCTACACCTTC. Amino acid sequence: CVTSRDRSVYGYTF.

This clonotype has more than one count but fewer than ten. CDR3 protein: CTRQGPGNTIYF. Written as DNA, the CDR3 is TGTACTAGACAGGGGCCAGGAAACACCATATATTTT. The J gene is TRBJ1-3, the V gene TRBV27; 8 positions agree with TRBD1. Germline-derived CDR1 and CDR2 are MNHEY and SMNVEV (reference sequence). The CDR3 is made up of 12 amino acids.

CDR3 loop: CSASPDVRERYEQYF. The CDR3 DNA reads as TGCAGTGCCAGCCCGGACGTGCGGGAGAGGTACGAGCAGTACTTC. The chain combines TRBV20-1 with TRBJ2-7; 7 bases agree with TRBD2. The CDR3 covers 15 residues. V lost 6 bases and J lost 4; bases outside the gene matches: 15. Germline values: CDR1 DFQATT, CDR2 SNEGSKA (reference sequence).